This T cell receptor beta chain was captured in a study of T cells in Graves' hyperthyroidism and ophthalmopathy. Findings and limits, study-wide: From stable hyperthyroidism, ophthalmopathy was separated by a 13 V-J model. Before onset, ophthalmopathy was predicted by the model a median approximately 6.5 months earlier.

Regions amplified from RNA transcripts were the TCR beta CDR3 regions. The TCR CDR3 was amplified in a first-round RT-PCR using the HTBI primer set. Each CDR3 protein is one row after TCRdb ran MiXCR on the multiplex PCR reads. Among around 360,000 distinct CDR3 sequences listed, approximately 16% were seen once. Ophthalmopathy cases scored 3 or more on the Clinical Activity Score and 4 or more on NOSPECS grade, with duration below 3 months. This clonotype was seen repeatedly, ten times or more. The antigen is unknown. With V trimmed by 3 bases and J by 5 bases, 12 bases remained unmatched. CDR1 DFQATT and CDR2 SNEGSKA come from the germline V gene (reference sequence). The CDR3 is 16 residues long.

The sample taken for sequencing was blood. The receptor comes from a woman aged 55-70 years with Graves' ophthalmopathy. The J gene is TRBJ2-3, the V gene TRBV20-1, with 9 bases aligning to TRBD2. The CDR3 loop is CSARTALAGVIDTQYF. The CDR3 DNA is TGCAGTGCTAGGACGGCGTTAGCGGGAGTCATAGATACGCAGTATTTT.